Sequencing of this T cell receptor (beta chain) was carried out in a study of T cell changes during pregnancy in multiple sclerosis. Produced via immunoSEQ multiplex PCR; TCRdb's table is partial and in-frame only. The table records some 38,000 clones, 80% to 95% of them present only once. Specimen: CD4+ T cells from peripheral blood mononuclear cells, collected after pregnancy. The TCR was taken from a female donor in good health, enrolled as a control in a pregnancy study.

The CDR3 protein is CASSLRTGLETQYF. CDR3 DNA: TGTGCCAGCTCACTCCGGACAGGGTTAGAGACCCAGTACTTC. The chain couples TRBV18 to TRBJ2-5; TRBD1 matches 8 bases. The CDR3 runs to 14 residues. Trimming took 4 bases from V and 4 from J; bases not matched to a gene: 5. The germline CDR1 and CDR2 sequences are KGHSH and LQKENI.